The next 19 T cell receptor beta chains were all read from a single sample in a study of T cell changes during pregnancy in multiple sclerosis. The repertoire was sequenced with immunoSEQ multiplex PCR; TCRdb's copy has only in-frame clones and lacks some. The data show about 40,000 clones, roughly 90% seen once. Material: PBMCs (not recorded whether the cells were cultured). Receptors were obtained from a female donor with multiple sclerosis, enrolled in a pregnancy study.

The chain is built from TRBV11-2 and TRBJ1-2; D uncertain. The germline V gene encodes CDR1 SGHAT and CDR2 FQNNGV. V lost 1 base, J lost 4 bases, and 10 bases lay in between. CDR3 length equals 14 residues. CDR3 loop: CASSLGGNPYGYTF. CDR3 DNA sequence: TGTGCCAGCAGCTTAGGGGGAAACCCCTATGGCTACACCTTC. The complete variable domain, with remaining parts taken from reference TRBV11-2 and TRBJ1-2, reads EAGVAQSPRYKIIEKRQSVAFWCNPISGHATLYWYQQILGQGPKLLIQFQNNGVVDDSQLPKDRFSAERLKGVDSTLKIQPAKLEDSAVYLCASSLGGNPYGYTFGSGTRLTVV.

This sequence joins TRBV10-3 and TRBJ2-6; D unclear. The CDR3 totals 15 residues. Trimming removed 2 bases from V and 4 bases from J, with 9 bases in between. From germline, CDR1 is ENHRY and CDR2 SYGVKD. CDR3: CAISEGRAGANVLTF. As DNA, the CDR3 is TGTGCCATCAGTGAGGGCCGGGCAGGGGCCAACGTCCTGACTTTC.

The chain is built from TRBV5-1 and TRBJ2-7, with 10 bases that match TRBD1. In germline, CDR1 is SGHRS, CDR2 YFSETQ. Germline trimming cut 6 bases from V and 6 bases from J; bases unmatched to any gene: 9. The CDR3 spans 14 residues. In DNA form, the CDR3 reads TGCGCCAGCAATCCGACAGGGGGCGGGCGCGAGCAGTACTTC. It is translated as CASNPTGGGREQYF.

This clone was observed a single time. The rearrangement uses TRBV15 and TRBJ1-5; possibly TRBD1 for D (5 bases). The V and J ends lost 4 bases and 4 bases respectively, with 17 bases between them. The CDR3 loop spans 16 amino acids. CDR1 is LNHNV and CDR2 is YYDKDF in the germline V gene (reference sequence). The CDR3 sequence: CATSKGWQGGNQPQHF. DNA of the CDR3: TGTGCCACCAGCAAAGGGTGGCAGGGAGGGAATCAGCCCCAGCATTTT.

This clone was picked up one time. The chain links TRBV2 to TRBJ1-5, with a weak D call TRBD1 (6 bases). The V and J ends lost 10 bases and 3 bases respectively, with 22 bases between them. This CDR3 contains 16 residues. Looked up from germline, CDR1 is SNHLY and CDR2 is FYNNEI. The CDR3 loop is CATNKGRGDNNQPQHF. The CDR3 DNA is TGTGCCACCAATAAGGGGAGGGGGGACAACAATCAGCCCCAGCATTTT. Using reference TRBV2 and TRBJ1-5 for the parts outside the CDR3, the full variable domain is EPEVTQTPSHQVTQMGQEVILRCVPISNHLYFYWYRQILGQKVEFLVSFYNNEISEKSEIFDDQFSVERPDGSNFTLKIRSTKLEDSAMYFCATNKGRGDNNQPQHFGDGTRLSIL.

This sequence joins TRBV2 and TRBJ2-7, with D possibly TRBD1 on 6 matching bases. Per the germline V gene, CDR1 is SNHLY and CDR2 is FYNNEI. The CDR3 spans 16 residues. Trimming cost V 4 bases and J 2 bases, with 18 bases left between them. The chain's CDR3 is CASSGGPYSLTYEQYF. CDR3 in DNA: TGTGCCAGCAGTGGGGGGCCTTACAGCCTTACCTACGAGCAGTACTTC.

The J gene is TRBJ2-3, the V gene TRBV27, with 10 bases that match TRBD2. With V trimmed by 7 bases and J by 6 bases, 7 bases remained unmatched. The CDR3 contains 14 residues. Germline CDR1 is MNHEY and CDR2 is SMNVEV (reference sequence). Here the CDR3 DNA reads TGTGCCAGCAAAATAGCGGGAGGATCCGATACGCAGTATTTT. It encodes CASKIAGGSDTQYF.

The sample holds one count of this clone. The chain employs TRBV19 and TRBJ1-3; TRBD1 is a possible D gene (5 bases). The CDR3 totals 14 residues. Trimming shortened V by 6 bases and J by 1 base, and 10 bases separated the two germline ends. The germline CDR1 and CDR2 sequences are LNHDA and SQIVND (reference sequence). CDR3 residues: CASSLGESGNTIYF. Here the CDR3 DNA reads TGTGCCAGTAGCTTGGGGGAATCTGGAAACACCATATATTTT.

This chain links TRBV6-5 with TRBJ1-1; D possibly corresponds to TRBD1 (6 bases). Trimming took off 7 bases at V and 4 bases at J, with 13 bases between the two ends. Germline V gene sequence: CDR1 MNHEY, CDR2 SVGAGI. The CDR3 runs to 13 residues. The CDR3 here is CASKQGWGTEAFF. DNA for the CDR3: TGTGCCAGCAAACAGGGATGGGGCACTGAAGCTTTCTTT.

The rearrangement uses TRBV30 and TRBJ1-4; D unclear. The length of the CDR3 is 14 residues. Trimming took off 0 bases at V and 8 bases at J, with 13 bases between the two ends. Germline assignment: CDR1 GTSNPN and CDR2 SVGIG (reference sequence). The CDR3 DNA reads TGTGCCTGGAGTGTACGGCCCTTTCGGGAAAAACTGTTTTTT. It encodes CAWSVRPFREKLFF.

The rearrangement joins TRBV6-5 to TRBJ2-7, with 7 bases lining up with TRBD1. The CDR3 sequence is 15 residues long. Germline assignment: CDR1 MNHEY and CDR2 SVGAGI. J lost 4 bases, V lost 0 bases, and 6 bases had no gene match. The CDR3 here is CASSYSNRGGYEQYF. Written as DNA, the CDR3 is TGTGCCAGCAGTTACTCGAACAGGGGTGGGTACGAGCAGTACTTC.

The chain has TRBV5-1 and TRBJ2-1, with D unclear. V was cut by 6 bases and J by 9 bases, with 25 bases left in between. Germline values: CDR1 SGHRS, CDR2 YFSETQ. The CDR3 has 16 amino acids. The CDR3 here is CASTNENVVLTAEQFF. The CDR3 coding sequence is TGCGCCAGCACCAATGAGAATGTTGTGTTGACGGCTGAGCAGTTCTTC.

This sequence joins TRBV7-8 and TRBJ2-7; 8 bases are shared with TRBD1. This CDR3 contains 15 residues. CDR1 and CDR2 (germline): SGHVS, FQNEAQ. The junction had 7 bases not matched to a gene; V was cut back by 1 base and J by 5 bases. CDR3 sequence reads: CASSLGETGVDEQYF. In DNA form, the CDR3 reads TGTGCCAGCAGCTTAGGAGAGACAGGGGTCGACGAGCAGTACTTC.

The genes are TRBV18 and TRBJ2-5; tentative D call: TRBD1 (5 bases). The DNA end favors TRBJ2-7, so the J call may be wrong. CDR1 and CDR2 from the germline V gene are KGHSH and LQKENI. The CDR3 extends over 12 amino acids. The CDR3: CASSPRDYEQYF. In DNA form, the CDR3 reads TGTGCCAGCTCACCCAGGGACTACGAGCAGTACTTC.

V and J are TRBV5-1 and TRBJ2-7; 7 nucleotides match TRBD2. Per germline, CDR1 SGHRS and CDR2 YFSETQ. CDR3 size: 17 residues. The ends lost 2 bases at V and 3 bases at J; junction bases unmatched: 14. The DNA of the CDR3 is TGCGCCAGCAGCTTTTCGCTGAAGGCGGGGGATAACTACGAGCAGTACTTC. Amino acid sequence: CASSFSLKAGDNYEQYF.

This chain connects TRBV6-6 to TRBJ1-1; 7 bases are a match to TRBD1. The CDR3 length is 15 residues. The J segment lost 4 bases and the V segment lost 7 bases, leaving 12 bases of the junction unmatched. In germline, CDR1 is MNHNY, CDR2 SVGAGI (reference sequence). CDR3 sequence reads: CASKPRLQGFTEAFF. CDR3 coding DNA: TGTGCCAGCAAACCCAGGTTACAGGGGTTCACTGAAGCTTTCTTT.

V gene TRBV30 combines with J gene TRBJ1-1; D unresolved. Germline CDR1 GTSNPN, CDR2 SVGIG (reference sequence). The CDR3 consists of 12 residues. Trimming left V 7 bases short and J 0 bases short, with 9 bases between. The CDR3 protein is CAYLKLNTEAFF. The CDR3, as DNA: TGTGCCTACCTCAAGTTGAACACTGAAGCTTTCTTT.

V usage is TRBV6-1 and J usage is TRBJ2-2; weak D call: TRBD2 (6 bases). Germline CDR1 and CDR2: MNHNS and SASEGT. Trimming left V 4 bases short and J 3 bases short, with 6 bases between. CDR3 length: 13 residues. CDR3 protein: CASSGGDTGELFF. Here the CDR3 DNA reads TGTGCCAGCAGTGGGGGGGACACCGGGGAGCTGTTTTTT.

This chain uses TRBV7-9 with TRBJ1-1; unclear D gene. Looked up from germline, CDR1 is SEHNR and CDR2 is FQNEAQ (reference sequence). The V end was cut by 5 bases, the J end by 10 bases, with 14 bases between. CDR3 length: 12 residues. The CDR3 is CASSTRPTPAFF. The CDR3 DNA sequence: TGTGCCAGCAGCACACGACCGACTCCAGCTTTCTTT.